Listed below are T cell receptor beta chains from one sample, sequenced in a study of shared clonotypes between healthy human individuals. Sequencing used immunoSEQ multiplex PCR; TCRdb keeps in-frame clones, though not all of them. The repertoire holds some 200,000 clones, with about 93% as singletons. Sequenced material: naive CD4+ T cells sorted from blood. The receptor set was obtained from a woman in her 30s in good health. Both conserved end residues are part of each CDR3. The D gene is left open where the match is weak. Clone size is shown for a subset of rows, as once, few, many or a class of expanded clone.

d_gene: .
j_gene: TRBJ1-5
v_gene: TRBV28
abundance: .
CDR3aa: CASSLLVGGNQPQHF
CDR3nt: TGTGCCAGCAGTTTATTGGTGGGCGGCAATCAGCCCCAGCATTTT

d_gene: TRBD2
j_gene: TRBJ2-7
v_gene: TRBV5-6
abundance: .
CDR3aa: CASSLGEGYEQYF
CDR3nt: TGTGCCAGCAGCCTTGGGGAGGGCTACGAGCAGTACTTC

d_gene: TRBD1
j_gene: TRBJ1-6
v_gene: TRBV28
abundance: .
CDR3aa: CASSLGGTGFSPLHF
CDR3nt: TGTGCCAGCTCCCTCGGGGGGACAGGTTTCTCACCCCTCCACTTT

d_gene: .
j_gene: TRBJ1-1
v_gene: TRBV7-9
abundance: .
CDR3aa: CASQTLRGRGTEAFF
CDR3nt: TGTGCCAGCCAGACCCTCCGGGGGCGCGGCACTGAAGCTTTCTTT

d_gene: TRBD1
j_gene: TRBJ1-1
v_gene: TRBV28
abundance: once
CDR3aa: CASSFTGGENTEAFF
CDR3nt: TGTGCCAGCAGTTTTACAGGGGGGGAGAACACTGAAGCTTTCTTT

d_gene: TRBD2
j_gene: TRBJ2-7
v_gene: TRBV5-1
abundance: .
CDR3aa: CASRLGLAGDEQYF
CDR3nt: TGCGCCAGCAGACTGGGACTAGCGGGAGACGAGCAGTACTTC

d_gene: TRBD2
j_gene: TRBJ2-1
v_gene: TRBV18
abundance: .
CDR3aa: CASSPLAGGGSYNEQFF
CDR3nt: TGTGCCAGCTCACCCCTAGCGGGAGGGGGATCCTACAATGAGCAGTTCTTC

d_gene: TRBD2
j_gene: TRBJ2-7
v_gene: TRBV18
abundance: .
CDR3aa: CASSPGLAGSYEQYF
CDR3nt: TGTGCCAGCTCACCGGGACTAGCAGGCTCCTACGAGCAGTACTTC

d_gene: .
j_gene: TRBJ2-5
v_gene: TRBV20-1
abundance: .
CDR3aa: CSAKQETQYF
CDR3nt: TGCAGTGCTAAACAAGAGACCCAGTACTTC

d_gene: TRBD1
j_gene: TRBJ1-5
v_gene: TRBV5-1
abundance: .
CDR3aa: CASSPGTGGNQPQHF
CDR3nt: TGCGCCAGCAGTCCCGGGACAGGGGGGAATCAGCCCCAGCATTTT

d_gene: .
j_gene: TRBJ2-7
v_gene: TRBV6-1
abundance: .
CDR3aa: CASSQGTMDLYEQYF
CDR3nt: TGTGCCAGCTCCCAAGGGACAATGGACCTCTACGAGCAGTACTTC

d_gene: TRBD1
j_gene: TRBJ1-2
v_gene: TRBV14
abundance: .
CDR3aa: CASSQNWQGAGYTF
CDR3nt: TGTGCCAGCAGCCAAAATTGGCAGGGGGCTGGCTACACCTTC

d_gene: .
j_gene: TRBJ1-2
v_gene: TRBV14
abundance: .
CDR3aa: CASSLPGRGSDYGYTF
CDR3nt: TGTGCCAGCAGCCTACCGGGGAGGGGAAGTGACTATGGCTACACCTTC

d_gene: TRBD1
j_gene: TRBJ2-1
v_gene: TRBV18
abundance: .
CDR3aa: CASSPGSRGRYNEQFF
CDR3nt: TGTGCCAGCTCACCCGGGAGCAGGGGGCGATACAATGAGCAGTTCTTC

d_gene: .
j_gene: TRBJ1-2
v_gene: TRBV6-6
abundance: .
CDR3aa: CASKGSYGYTF
CDR3nt: TGTGCCTCGAAGGGGTCCTATGGCTACACCTTC

d_gene: .
j_gene: TRBJ2-1
v_gene: TRBV19
abundance: .
CDR3aa: CASSLRGLTSGNEQFF
CDR3nt: TGTGCCAGTAGCCTCAGGGGACTGACGTCTGGGAATGAGCAGTTCTTC

d_gene: .
j_gene: TRBJ1-5
v_gene: TRBV9
abundance: once
CDR3aa: CASSVQDSQPQHF
CDR3nt: TGTGCCAGCAGCGTACAGGACTCTCAGCCCCAGCATTTT

d_gene: TRBD2
j_gene: TRBJ2-1
v_gene: TRBV27
abundance: once
CDR3aa: CASSPRTSGEGSNEQFF
CDR3nt: TGTGCCAGCAGTCCCAGGACTAGCGGGGAAGGTAGCAATGAGCAGTTCTTC

d_gene: .
j_gene: TRBJ1-1
v_gene: TRBV5-1
abundance: .
CDR3aa: CASSLSFRGSTNTEAFF
CDR3nt: TGCGCCAGCAGCTTGTCGTTTCGGGGTAGTACGAACACTGAAGCTTTCTTT

d_gene: .
j_gene: TRBJ1-2
v_gene: TRBV28
abundance: once
CDR3aa: CASSLREHGYTF
CDR3nt: TGTGCCAGCAGTTTACGGGAACATGGCTACACCTTC

d_gene: TRBD2
j_gene: TRBJ2-7
v_gene: TRBV27
abundance: once
CDR3aa: CASSKEPGLEFHEQYF
CDR3nt: TGTGCCAGCAGTAAAGAGCCGGGACTAGAATTCCACGAGCAGTACTTC

d_gene: .
j_gene: TRBJ2-7
v_gene: TRBV27
abundance: .
CDR3aa: CASSLRKGKRGGEQYF
CDR3nt: TGTGCCAGCAGTTTAAGGAAAGGGAAAAGAGGGGGCGAGCAGTACTTC

d_gene: TRBD2
j_gene: TRBJ2-1
v_gene: TRBV29-1
abundance: .
CDR3aa: CSVHTRTSGSNEQFF
CDR3nt: TGCAGCGTGCATACAAGGACTAGCGGGAGCAATGAGCAGTTCTTC

d_gene: .
j_gene: TRBJ2-6
v_gene: TRBV6-5
abundance: .
CDR3aa: CASSILGAGANVLTF
CDR3nt: TGTGCCAGCAGCATACTGGGGGCCGGGGCCAACGTCCTGACTTTC

d_gene: .
j_gene: TRBJ1-5
v_gene: TRBV5-3
abundance: .
CDR3aa: CARSAPPKGMGRNQPQHF
CDR3nt: TGTGCCAGAAGTGCCCCCCCGAAGGGGATGGGGCGCAATCAGCCCCAGCATTTT

d_gene: TRBD1
j_gene: TRBJ2-7
v_gene: TRBV30
abundance: .
CDR3aa: CAWSGPGGSYEQYF
CDR3nt: TGTGCCTGGAGTGGTCCAGGGGGTTCCTACGAGCAGTACTTC

d_gene: TRBD1
j_gene: TRBJ1-5
v_gene: TRBV27
abundance: .
CDR3aa: CASSGDGQGRQPQHF
CDR3nt: TGTGCCAGCAGTGGAGACGGACAGGGACGTCAGCCCCAGCATTTT

d_gene: TRBD1
j_gene: TRBJ1-4
v_gene: TRBV7-9
abundance: once
CDR3aa: CASSRDRGVEKLFF
CDR3nt: TGTGCCAGCAGCCGAGACAGGGGAGTCGAAAAACTGTTTTTT

d_gene: .
j_gene: TRBJ1-2
v_gene: TRBV19
abundance: .
CDR3aa: CASTDQARPNYGYTF
CDR3nt: TGTGCCAGTACTGACCAAGCGCGCCCTAACTATGGCTACACCTTC

d_gene: TRBD2
j_gene: TRBJ2-7
v_gene: TRBV7-2
abundance: .
CDR3aa: CASTLAGSYEQYF
CDR3nt: TGTGCCAGCACCTTAGCGGGGTCCTACGAGCAGTACTTC

d_gene: .
j_gene: TRBJ2-5
v_gene: TRBV28
abundance: .
CDR3aa: CASSFPGRAETQYF
CDR3nt: TGTGCCAGCAGTTTTCCCGGCAGGGCAGAGACCCAGTACTTC

d_gene: .
j_gene: TRBJ2-7
v_gene: TRBV6-5
abundance: .
CDR3aa: CASSPSTSYEQYF
CDR3nt: TGTGCCAGCAGTCCGTCAACCTCCTACGAGCAGTACTTC

d_gene: .
j_gene: TRBJ2-6
v_gene: TRBV21-1
abundance: .
CDR3aa: CASSKDVQAVSRRSGANVLTF
CDR3nt: TGTGCCAGCAGCAAAGATGTGCAGGCGGTTTCTCGTCGCTCTGGGGCCAACGTCCTGACTTTC

d_gene: .
j_gene: TRBJ2-2
v_gene: TRBV5-1
abundance: .
CDR3aa: CASLDRVAGAVGELFF
CDR3nt: TGCGCCAGCCTGGACAGGGTGGCGGGAGCGGTCGGGGAGCTGTTTTTT

d_gene: .
j_gene: TRBJ2-7
v_gene: TRBV11-2
abundance: .
CDR3aa: CASSLGPSKYEQYF
CDR3nt: TGTGCCAGCAGCTTAGGGCCCAGTAAATACGAGCAGTACTTC

d_gene: .
j_gene: TRBJ2-3
v_gene: TRBV19
abundance: .
CDR3aa: CASTEGFGRADTQYF
CDR3nt: TGTGCCAGTACGGAGGGATTCGGGCGGGCAGATACGCAGTATTTT

d_gene: .
j_gene: TRBJ2-5
v_gene: TRBV28
abundance: .
CDR3aa: CASSFNQEQYF
CDR3nt: TGTGCCAGCAGTTTTAATCAGGAGCAGTACTTC

d_gene: .
j_gene: TRBJ1-4
v_gene: TRBV7-9
abundance: .
CDR3aa: CASSLTGATNEKLFF
CDR3nt: TGTGCCAGCAGCTTGACAGGTGCAACTAATGAAAAACTGTTTTTT

d_gene: .
j_gene: TRBJ1-5
v_gene: TRBV2
abundance: .
CDR3aa: CASSQGDQPQHF
CDR3nt: TGTGCCAGCAGCCAGGGAGATCAGCCCCAGCATTTT

d_gene: .
j_gene: TRBJ2-7
v_gene: TRBV28
abundance: .
CDR3aa: CASSSYGEFGSYEQYF
CDR3nt: TGTGCCAGCAGTTCCTACGGGGAGTTTGGCTCCTACGAGCAGTACTTC

d_gene: .
j_gene: TRBJ1-3
v_gene: TRBV18
abundance: once
CDR3aa: CASSPQDLSGNTIYF
CDR3nt: TGTGCCAGCTCACCACAGGACCTCTCTGGAAACACCATATATTTT

d_gene: .
j_gene: TRBJ2-1
v_gene: TRBV6-1
abundance: .
CDR3aa: CASIWGLGPNEQFF
CDR3nt: TGTGCCAGCATCTGGGGACTGGGGCCCAATGAGCAGTTCTTC

d_gene: .
j_gene: TRBJ2-7
v_gene: TRBV6-6
abundance: once
CDR3aa: CASRMGFPDSYEQYF
CDR3nt: TGTGCCAGCAGAATGGGTTTCCCGGACTCCTACGAGCAGTACTTC

d_gene: TRBD1
j_gene: TRBJ2-7
v_gene: TRBV7-2
abundance: .
CDR3aa: CASSKQGYEQYF
CDR3nt: TGTGCCAGCAGCAAACAGGGGTACGAGCAGTACTTC

d_gene: .
j_gene: TRBJ2-7
v_gene: TRBV6-1
abundance: .
CDR3aa: CASRGGDSYLGEQYF
CDR3nt: TGTGCCAGCAGGGGGGGAGACAGCTACCTCGGCGAGCAGTACTTC

d_gene: TRBD1
j_gene: TRBJ1-1
v_gene: TRBV18
abundance: .
CDR3aa: CASSSWQGAGNTEAFF
CDR3nt: TGTGCCAGCTCATCATGGCAGGGGGCCGGAAACACTGAAGCTTTCTTT